This T cell receptor beta chain was observed in a study of PD-1 blockade in classical Hodgkin lymphoma. Study in general: Nivolumab dosed at 3 mg/kg went to patients intravenously every 2 weeks.

Data came from immunoSEQ multiplex PCR; TCRdb stores just in-frame clones and leaves some out. The table records 50,000 or so clones, around nine tenths of them present only once. Specified time point: cycle 4 day 1 (C4D1), after 5 to 7 weeks of nivolumab. Every one of the patients relapsed after autologous stem cell transplantation (brentuximab vedotin exposure was variable). Study-level results: A significant rise in TCR diversity by C4D1 was seen for CD4+ but not CD8+ cells.

Germline assignment: CDR1 SGHNT and CDR2 YENEEA. Deletions cut 0 bases from V and 2 bases from J, with 4 bases between. The CDR3 has 13 amino acids. With regard to this clone: No antigen is known for it.

The sequence derives from a human donor with classical Hodgkin lymphoma. The chain joins TRBV11-3 to TRBJ1-1; D is unclear. The sequences come from peripheral blood mononuclear cells (PBMCs), collected before the fourth cycle of nivolumab. The CDR3 DNA is TGTGCCAGCAGCTTAGAAGACAACACTGAAGCTTTCTTT. Translation gives CASSLEDNTEAFF.